The 13 T cell receptor beta chains listed next were all sequenced from one sample in a study of T cells in Graves' hyperthyroidism and ophthalmopathy. Amplified TCR beta CDR3 regions derived from RNA transcripts. The primer set for the first-round RT-PCR of the TCR CDR3 was HTBI. In TCRdb, the multiplex PCR reads were re-called with MiXCR into one record per CDR3 protein. The sample lists 350,000 or so distinct CDR3 sequences; approximately 18% were seen once. The sequencing sample was made of blood. The receptors were sampled from a woman aged 30 to 39 with Graves' hyperthyroidism that later progressed to Graves' ophthalmopathy.

The sample holds many counts of this clonotype. This chain joins TRBV6-2 or TRBV6-3 and TRBJ2-7, with D maybe TRBD2 (6 bases). There are 15 residues in the CDR3. Trimming removed 0 bases at V and 3 bases at J, with 12 bases between. Germline V CDR1 and CDR2: MNHEY, SVGEGT. CDR3: CASSYSSMRDYEQYF. CDR3 nucleotide sequence: TGTGCCAGCAGTTACTCAAGCATGCGGGACTACGAGCAGTACTTC.

In its sample, this clonotype was seen many times. J is TRBJ2-5 and V is TRBV11-2; D is unresolved. Germline V CDR1 and CDR2: SGHAT, FQNNGV. There are 16 residues in the CDR3. V lost 0 bases to trimming and J lost 1 base, with 12 bases between them. The CDR3 reads CASSLDISSSQETQYF. In DNA, the CDR3 is TGTGCCAGCAGCTTAGATATCTCGTCCAGCCAAGAGACCCAGTACTTC.

This clonotype showed up just a few times. This rearrangement joins TRBV12-3 or TRBV12-4 to TRBJ2-7; perhaps TRBD1 as D (5 bases). The CDR3 covers 16 residues. V lost 1 base to trimming and J lost 2 bases, with 15 bases between them. This chain's CDR3 is CASSLVADTVPYEQYF. The DNA of the CDR3 is TGTGCCAGCAGTTTAGTCGCGGACACCGTCCCCTACGAGCAGTACTTC.

The CDR3 coding sequence is TGTGCCAGCAGCGGAACGGACAGGGGGTCCAATGAGCAGTTCTTC. Translation: CASSGTDRGSNEQFF. This chain connects TRBV7-8 to TRBJ2-1, with TRBD1 matching over 10 bases. Trimming removed 5 bases from V and 6 bases from J; junction bases left unmatched: 7. The CDR3 is made up of 15 amino acids. Per germline, CDR1 SGHVS and CDR2 FQNEAQ.

The chain recombines TRBV11-2 with TRBJ1-1, with D unclear. Germline lookup yields CDR1 SGHAT and CDR2 FQNNGV. This CDR3 contains 12 residues. Trimming removed 5 bases from V and 5 bases from J, with 9 bases in between. The CDR3 nucleotides read TGTGCCAGCAGCCGTTCCGGGACTGAAGCTTTCTTT. It is translated as CASSRSGTEAFF.

This clonotype was observed at least ten times. The chain recombines TRBV12-3 or TRBV12-4 with TRBJ1-5; D remains ambiguous. The CDR3 is 15 amino acids. V lost 3 bases to trimming and J lost 0 bases, with 9 bases between them. The DNA of the CDR3 is TGTGCCAGCAGTTTGAGGCCGAATAGCAATCAGCCCCAGCATTTT. It yields the protein CASSLRPNSNQPQHF.

This clonotype has at least ten counts. The gene calls are TRBV24-1 and TRBJ1-1, with 8 bases that match TRBD1. The V gene end was trimmed by 2 bases and the J gene end by 2 bases; junction bases not matched to a gene: 9. Germline V lookup: CDR1 KGHDR, CDR2 SFDVKD. The CDR3 covers 17 residues. The CDR3 spells CATSDYTDRASNTEAFF. The CDR3 DNA reads TGTGCCACCAGTGATTACACGGACAGGGCTAGTAACACTGAAGCTTTCTTT.

This clonotype was picked up one time. The chain is built from TRBV28 and TRBJ1-5; possibly TRBD1 for D (6 bases). Germline loops: CDR1 MDHEN, CDR2 SYDVKM. The V and J ends lost 5 bases and 0 bases respectively, with 14 bases between them. The CDR3 contains 16 residues. In DNA form, the CDR3 reads TGTGCCAGCAGTGACCCCAGGGGTTTTAGCAATCAGCCCCAGCATTTT. This codes for CASSDPRGFSNQPQHF.

Ten or more counts support this clonotype. J is TRBJ2-2 and V is TRBV29-1; perhaps TRBD1 as D (5 bases). This CDR3 is built from 14 residues. Germline V lookup: CDR1 SQVTM, CDR2 ANQGSEA. Trimming removed 2 bases at V and 2 bases at J, with 9 bases between. The CDR3, as DNA: TGCAGCGTTGAACTGGGGCGTAACACCGGGGAGCTGTTTTTT. Protein: CSVELGRNTGELFF.

In regard to this clonotype: A much larger clone is a single base away; this may be a read error. The chain carries TRBV20-1 and TRBJ2-7; 13 bases are a match to TRBD2. The CDR3 totals 14 residues. Germline CDR1 and CDR2: DFQATT and SNEGSKA (reference sequence). Losses at the gene ends were 5 bases for V and 3 bases for J; bases not matched to a gene: 4. CDR3 in amino acids: CSARTSGSRYEQYF. The CDR3 nucleotides read TGCAGTGCTCGGACTAGCGGGAGCCGCTACGAGCAGTACTTC.

This clonotype was seen repeatedly, ten times or more. The rearrangement uses TRBV28 and TRBJ2-7, with a possible D match to TRBD1 (6 bases). CDR1 MDHEN and CDR2 SYDVKM come from the germline V gene. CDR3 size: 14 residues. V dropped 8 bases and J dropped 3 bases, with 17 bases sitting between them. CDR3 nucleotides: TGTGCCAGCCAGGGGCCCACAGGATACTACGAGCAGTACTTC. Translated, it gives CASQGPTGYYEQYF.

This clonotype occurred a few times. The V and J genes are TRBV19 and TRBJ1-5; 10 bases are shared with TRBD1. V gave up 8 bases and J gave up 9 bases; unmatched junction bases: 4. Per the germline V gene, CDR1 is LNHDA and CDR2 is SQIVND (reference sequence). This CDR3 has 12 amino acids. CDR3 amino acids: CASRTGGLPQHF. The CDR3 coding sequence is TGTGCCAGTCGGACAGGGGGATTGCCCCAGCATTTT.

In its sample, this clonotype was seen many times. J is TRBJ2-7 and V is TRBV12-3 or TRBV12-4; D not resolved. The CDR3 length is 13 residues. Trimming removed 2 bases at V and 9 bases at J, with 14 bases between. The CDR3 sequence is CASSLRKQSPQYF. CDR3 nucleotide sequence: TGTGCCAGCAGTTTACGCAAACAGTCACCGCAGTACTTC.